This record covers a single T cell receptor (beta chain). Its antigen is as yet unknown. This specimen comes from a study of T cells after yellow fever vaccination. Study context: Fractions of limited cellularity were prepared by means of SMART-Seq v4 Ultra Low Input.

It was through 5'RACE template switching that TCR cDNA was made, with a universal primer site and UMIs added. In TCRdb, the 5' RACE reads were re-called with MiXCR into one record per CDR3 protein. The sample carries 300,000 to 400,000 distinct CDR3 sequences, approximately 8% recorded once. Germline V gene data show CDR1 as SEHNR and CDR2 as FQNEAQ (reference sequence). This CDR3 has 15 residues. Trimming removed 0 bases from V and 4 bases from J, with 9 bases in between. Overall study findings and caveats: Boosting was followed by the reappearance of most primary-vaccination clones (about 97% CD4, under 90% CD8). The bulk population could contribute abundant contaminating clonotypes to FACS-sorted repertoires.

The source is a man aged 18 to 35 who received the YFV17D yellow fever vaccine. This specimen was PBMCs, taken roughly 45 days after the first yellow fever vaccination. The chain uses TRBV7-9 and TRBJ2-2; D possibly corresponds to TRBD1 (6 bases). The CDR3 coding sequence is TGTGCCAGCAGCTTAGCCCGGACAGTCACCGGGGAGCTGTTTTTT. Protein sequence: CASSLARTVTGELFF.